There are a few counts of the clone carrying this T cell receptor beta chain. The data originate from a study of blood T cell repertoires in COVID-19. Study-level information: Acute and convalescent COVID-19 samples came from the United States, Italy and Spain. Sources were T cells, B-cell-depleted T cells, or PBMCs; the material itself was cDNA or gDNA.

TCRdb's table, derived via immunoSEQ multiplex PCR, lists solely in-frame clones and lacks some. The table shows about 200,000 clones, with around 83% occurring only once. The sequencing input was peripheral blood. The receptor comes from an elderly woman with acute or convalescent COVID-19.

The CDR3 DNA follows: TGCGCCAGCAGCTTGGGACAGGGTGATGGAAACACCATATATTTT. The encoded protein is CASSLGQGDGNTIYF. The rearrangement links TRBV5-1 to TRBJ1-3, with 7 bases that match TRBD1. This CDR3 region has 15 residues. J lost 3 bases, V lost 0 bases, and 3 bases had no gene match. The V gene's germline CDR1 is SGHRS and CDR2 YFSETQ.